The next 5 T cell receptor beta chains were all read from a single sample in a study of CD8 T cells in ankylosing spondylitis. MiXCR, applied by TCRdb to the 5' RACE reads, yields one record per CDR3 protein. Seen here are approximately 300,000 distinct CDR3 sequences, around 20% observed once, and the top ten hold approximately 3.7%. The sequencing sample was made of blood, either unsorted or a sorted T cell fraction (not recorded which). These receptors all come from a female donor with ankylosing spondylitis or in good health (not recorded which).

This clonotype was seen more than once but under ten times. The chain carries TRBV20-1 and TRBJ2-7; TRBD2 might be the D (6 bases). The germline CDR1 and CDR2 sequences are DFQATT and SNEGSKA (reference sequence). With 0 bases removed from V and 5 bases from J, the gap between germline ends came to 17 bases. The CDR3 contains 15 residues. The CDR3 DNA is TGCAGTGCTAGAGATCTCACACTAGCTAGAAACGAGCAGTACTTC. Encoded protein: CSARDLTLARNEQYF.

This clonotype came up a few times. This chain joins TRBV7-8 and TRBJ2-2, with D uncertain. This CDR3 region has 15 residues. Germline assignment: CDR1 SGHVS and CDR2 FQNEAQ. Trimming pared 4 bases from V and 0 bases from J, leaving 9 bases between. This chain's CDR3 is CASSSLRANTGELFF. CDR3 sequence (DNA): TGTGCCAGCAGCTCTCTTAGGGCGAACACCGGGGAGCTGTTTTTT.

The CDR3 is CASSPRSSGDNEQFF. CDR3 bases: TGTGCCAGCAGCCCACGAAGTAGCGGTGACAATGAGCAGTTCTTC. The chain employs TRBV9 and TRBJ2-1, with a tentative D call TRBD2 (6 bases). Trimming pared 4 bases from V and 5 bases from J, leaving 16 bases between. The CDR3 has 15 residues. Germline V CDR1 and CDR2: SGDLS, YYNGEE. Together with reference TRBV9 and TRBJ2-1, the CDR3 gives the full variable domain: DSGVTQTPKHLITATGQRVTLRCSPRSGDLSVYWYQQSLDQGLQFLIQYYNGEERAKGNILERFSAQQFPDLHSELNLSSLELGDSALYFCASSPRSSGDNEQFFGPGTRLTVL.

The genes are TRBV4-3 and TRBJ2-1, with 14 bases that match TRBD2. This CDR3 is built from 16 residues. J lost 5 bases, V lost 3 bases, and 3 bases had no gene match. The germline gives CDR1 LGHNA, CDR2 YSLEER. The CDR3, as DNA: TGCGCCAGCAGCCAGGAGGGACTAGCGGGAGACAATGAGCAGTTCTTC. This translates into CASSQEGLAGDNEQFF.

The rearrangement uses TRBV4-1 and TRBJ2-2, with TRBD2 matching 15 bases. CDR3 length: 17 amino acids. Germline values: CDR1 MGHRA, CDR2 YSYEKL. After removal of 6 bases from V and 6 bases from J, the junction contained 8 bases not matched to a gene. CDR3 in amino acids: CASRFGLAGGNAGELFF. The CDR3 nucleotides are TGCGCCAGCAGATTCGGACTAGCGGGAGGGAATGCCGGGGAGCTGTTTTTT.